The T cell receptor (beta chain) described here comes from a study of memory CD8 T cells in hepatitis C reinfection. Background on the study: Chronic HCV followed reinfection in two donors who cleared primary infection. HCV reinfection meant a positive HCV RNA test after two negative tests at least 60 days apart. Samples late or after reinfection came 12 to 24 weeks post-detection.

Described time point: late/post reinfection, 12 to 24 weeks after detection. The sorted cells went straight to TCR sequencing with no prior in vitro expansion. A couple of donors provided sorted CD3+ CD8+ CD45RO- naive CD8 T cells at all three reinfection time points. The data were produced by immunoSEQ multiplex PCR, yet TCRdb's version contains in-frame clones alone and is incomplete. Here the sample spans some 50,000 clones, roughly 89% being singletons. This receptor was obtained from a man younger than 35 with hepatitis C virus infection. The sequenced sample was naive CD8+ T cells sorted from blood.

DNA for the CDR3: TGTGCCAGCAGCTTAACAACAGGGGGCTACGAGCAGTACTTC. Protein product: CASSLTTGGYEQYF. The chain recombines TRBV5-5 with TRBJ2-7, with TRBD1 matching over 8 bases. V gave up 2 bases and J gave up 3 bases; unmatched junction bases: 4. The CDR3 has 14 amino acids. Germline loops: CDR1 SGHKS, CDR2 YYEKEE (reference sequence).